The rows below give T cell receptor beta chains drawn from one sample of a study of beta chain features in type 1 diabetes. The method was immunoSEQ multiplex PCR; TCRdb's version includes in-frame clones alone and lacks a portion of them. The data contain 500,000 to 850,000 clones, over 12% of them singletons. Sequencing was done on a sample of naive CD4+ T cells from blood. These receptors were obtained from a man between 18 and 35 years old with type 1 diabetes. CDR3s include the opening cysteine and the closing phenylalanine or tryptophan. A D gene is named only where the DNA matches it firmly. Size is stated for part of the rows, as once, few or many counts, or as a class when the clone is expanded.

DNA,CDR3,V,D,size,J
TGTGCCAGCAGCTTCGCTAGCGGGGGGGTTGACTCCTACAATGAGCAGTTCTTC,CASSFASGGVDSYNEQFF,TRBV7-2,TRBD2,NA,TRBJ2-1
TGCAGCGGTCTACCCCCTGGAGGGCGCGGCTACACCTTC,CSGLPPGGRGYTF,TRBV29-1,NA,few,TRBJ1-2
TGTGCCAGCAGCTTAGAGTCTCAAGCTTTCTTT,CASSLESQAFF,TRBV7-9,NA,few,TRBJ1-1
TGCGCCAGCAGGACCGGACAGCCGGGAAACACCATATATTTT,CASRTGQPGNTIYF,TRBV5-1,NA,NA,TRBJ1-3
TGTGCCAGCAGCAAAGAAGGGGACGTTACTAGCACAGATACGCAGTATTTT,CASSKEGDVTSTDTQYF,TRBV21-1,NA,few,TRBJ2-3
TGTGCCAGCAGTGAATCTGGGACAGGGTGGGAAAAACTGTTTTTT,CASSESGTGWEKLFF,TRBV25-1,TRBD1,few,TRBJ1-4
TGTGCCAGCTCACCAAGAGAGGGCAATGAGCAGTTCTTC,CASSPREGNEQFF,TRBV18,NA,few,TRBJ2-1
TGTGCCAGCAGCCCCGAGAGGATAGCGGGCACAGATACGCAGTATTTT,CASSPERIAGTDTQYF,TRBV7-9,NA,few,TRBJ2-3
TGTGCCAGCAGTTACTTGACAGGGTCCTACGAGCAGTACTTC,CASSYLTGSYEQYF,TRBV6-5,TRBD1,NA,TRBJ2-7
TGTGCCAGCAGTTCAGCCGGGACAGGGGGGACCCAGTACTTC,CASSSAGTGGTQYF,TRBV6-6,TRBD1,once,TRBJ2-5
TGTGCTAGCAGCCCCCGGGAACAAGAGACCCAGTACTTC,CASSPREQETQYF,TRBV7-7,NA,once,TRBJ2-5
TGTGCCAGCAGATACGACAGGGCGACCGGGGAGCTGTTTTTT,CASRYDRATGELFF,TRBV7-2,TRBD1,few,TRBJ2-2
TGTGCCATCAGTGATTCTCGGGGGGCGGCCGTCACCAGCTACGAGCAGTACTTC,CAISDSRGAAVTSYEQYF,TRBV10-3,NA,few,TRBJ2-7
TGTGCCAGCAGCTCCTTGGGGGGGCCAGAGACCCAGTACTTC,CASSSLGGPETQYF,TRBV7-2,NA,few,TRBJ2-5
TGTGCCAGCGGACTAGCGGGAGTCCAAGAGACCCAGTACTTC,CASGLAGVQETQYF,TRBV6-5,TRBD2,NA,TRBJ2-5
TGTGCCAGCAGCGTAGGGGAGGTCTACCAAGAGACCCAGTACTTC,CASSVGEVYQETQYF,TRBV9,NA,NA,TRBJ2-5
TGTGCCAGCAGCACACGGACAGGGGAGAAAGCTTTCTTT,CASSTRTGEKAFF,TRBV7-2,TRBD1,few,TRBJ1-1
TGTGCCTGGAGTGTTTTTCAGTCTCAGCCCCAGCATTTT,CAWSVFQSQPQHF,TRBV30,NA,NA,TRBJ1-5
TGTGCCAGCGCGAGTGGAACCGCCATGAACACTGAAGCTTTCTTT,CASASGTAMNTEAFF,TRBV28,NA,few,TRBJ1-1
TGTGCCAGCAGCTTGGGCGATAACACCGGGGAGCTGTTTTTT,CASSLGDNTGELFF,TRBV7-9,NA,NA,TRBJ2-2
TGTGCCAGCAGCGTAGCCCCTAGTTCGTATGAGCAGTTCTTC,CASSVAPSSYEQFF,TRBV9,NA,NA,TRBJ2-1
TGTGCCAGCCTGAGCGGCAAGGAGATGGAGACCCAGTACTTC,CASLSGKEMETQYF,TRBV13,NA,few,TRBJ2-5
TGTGCCAGCAGCTTAGGGGGTAAAGAGACCCAGTACTTC,CASSLGGKETQYF,TRBV5-4,NA,once,TRBJ2-5
TGCAGCGTTGATAGGGGCACTGAAGCTTTCTTT,CSVDRGTEAFF,TRBV29-1,NA,NA,TRBJ1-1
TGCAGTGATGGCCAGGGCCAAGGGGAGCAGTTCTTC,CSDGQGQGEQFF,TRBV29-1,NA,NA,TRBJ2-1
TGTGCCAGCAGCGTAGCCAGCCCCGGTTCACCCCTCCACTTT,CASSVASPGSPLHF,TRBV9,NA,NA,TRBJ1-6
TGCAGCGCCGCCAGGGGTTTCGCTGAAGCTTTCTTT,CSAARGFAEAFF,TRBV29-1,NA,NA,TRBJ1-1
TGTGCCAGCTCACCAGGACAGAAGAACACTGAAGCTTTCTTT,CASSPGQKNTEAFF,TRBV18,NA,NA,TRBJ1-1
TGTGCCTGGGGTGGGACAGGGGGCAGCAATCAGCCCCAGCATTTT,CAWGGTGGSNQPQHF,TRBV30,TRBD1,NA,TRBJ1-5
TGTGCCTGGAGTGTCGAGTCCACCCTCACTGAAGCTTTCTTT,CAWSVESTLTEAFF,TRBV30,NA,few,TRBJ1-1
TGTGCCTGGAGTTCCGGGACTAGCGGCACAAGCTCCTACAATGAGCAGTTCTTC,CAWSSGTSGTSSYNEQFF,TRBV30,TRBD2,few,TRBJ2-1
TGTGCCAGCAGCCTATGGGACACCTCGAACACTGAAGCTTTCTTT,CASSLWDTSNTEAFF,TRBV7-2,NA,NA,TRBJ1-1
TGTGCCAGCAGTGAATATATCTCCTTGGGCCCCGCCGGGGAGCTGTTTTTT,CASSEYISLGPAGELFF,TRBV25-1,NA,few,TRBJ2-2
TGTGCCAGCAGTTACCTCGCGGGCGGGGGGGCCGGCGAGCAGTACTTC,CASSYLAGGGAGEQYF,TRBV6-6,TRBD2,NA,TRBJ2-7
TGTGCCTGGAGTGTACACCTACCCCGGAATGATGAGCAGTTCTTC,CAWSVHLPRNDEQFF,TRBV30,NA,few,TRBJ2-1
TGTGCCAGCAGTTTAGTCGACGAGCAGTACTTC,CASSLVDEQYF,TRBV28,NA,NA,TRBJ2-7